This T cell receptor beta chain originates from a study of shared clonotypes between healthy human individuals. This was a deep-level run. Profiling relied on immunoSEQ multiplex PCR, and the TCRdb table lists in-frame clones only, not all of them. The sample has about 380,000 clones; roughly 96% are singletons. This CDR3 has 13 residues. CDR1 is SGHTA and CDR2 is FQGNSA in the germline V gene. V lost 2 bases and J 5 bases, leaving 8 bases between the germline ends. CD8 memory merged CD45RO+ cells and CCR7-negative CD45RA+ TemRA cells into one population. The TCR was taken from a man aged 30 to 39 in good health. The rearrangement joins TRBV7-2 to TRBJ2-3; no definite D call. The sequencing input was memory CD8+ T cells sorted from blood. Indicated subset: CD45RO+ cells pooled with CCR7-negative TemRA cells. CDR3 loop: CASSLLALDTQYF. As DNA, the CDR3 is TGTGCCAGCAGCTTATTAGCCTTAGATACGCAGTATTTT.